This T cell receptor beta chain was identified during a study of human T cells and chemical hapten exposure. The time point denotes: pre-sensitization, week 0. Specified treatment: therapeutic diphenylcyclopropenone sensitization with weekly scalp DPC. TCRdb processed the RACE reads anew with MiXCR; each CDR3 protein has one entry. Seen here are under 200,000 distinct CDR3 sequences, nearly 30% observed once, and the top ten hold roughly 3%. Germline V gene data show CDR1 as SGHRS and CDR2 as YFSETQ. This CDR3 has 16 residues. The V end was cut by 1 base, the J end by 3 bases, with 13 bases between. This receptor was obtained from a woman in her thirties with alopecia areata. Some clones in this sample may be carry-over from other donors' samples. The chain uses TRBV5-1 and TRBJ2-2, with D unresolved. Material: whole blood, obtained in connection with sensitization to the hapten diphenylcyclopropenone (DPC). The CDR3 reads CASSLLSFPDTGELFF. CDR3 sequence (DNA): TGCGCCAGCAGCTTGTTGTCTTTCCCGGACACCGGGGAGCTGTTTTTT. Drawing the rest from reference TRBV5-1 and TRBJ2-2, the complete variable domain is KAGVTQTPRYLIKTRGQQVTLSCSPISGHRSVSWYQQTPGQGLQFLFEYFSETQRNKGNFPGRFSGRQFSNSRSEMNVSTLELGDSALYLCASSLLSFPDTGELFFGEGSRLTVL.